The table lists the clone carrying this TCR beta chain with many counts. These data come from a study of T-cell reconstitution after alpha-beta-depleted transplantation in children. Construction of the TCRbeta library involved unique molecular identifiers. TCRdb re-called the PCR reads through MiXCR, storing one row per CDR3 protein. Of 700,000 or so distinct CDR3 sequences in the sample, 13% are singletons; the top ten hold 0.79%. This clonotype was sampled from a girl aged 2-10 years with congenital amegakaryocytic thrombocytopenia, due to receive a stem cell transplant. The specimen was PBMCs, collected before TCRalphabeta/CD19-depleted stem cell transplant.

The CDR3 DNA is TGCAGTGCTAGAGATTTAGCGGTTAGCACAGATACGCAGTATTTT. This codes for CSARDLAVSTDTQYF. The rearrangement joins TRBV20-1 to TRBJ2-3; D is perhaps TRBD2 (6 bases). Trimming removed 0 bases from V and 0 bases from J, with 10 bases in between. The CDR3 runs 15 residues. Germline V gives CDR1 DFQATT, CDR2 SNEGSKA (reference sequence).